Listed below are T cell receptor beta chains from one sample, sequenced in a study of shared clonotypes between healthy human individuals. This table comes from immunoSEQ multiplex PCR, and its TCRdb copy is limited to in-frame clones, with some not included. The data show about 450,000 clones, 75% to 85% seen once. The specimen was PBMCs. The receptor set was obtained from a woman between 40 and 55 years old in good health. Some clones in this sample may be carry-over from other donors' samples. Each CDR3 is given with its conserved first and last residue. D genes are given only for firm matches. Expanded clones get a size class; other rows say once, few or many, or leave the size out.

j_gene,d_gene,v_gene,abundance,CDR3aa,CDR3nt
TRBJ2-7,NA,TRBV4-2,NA,CASSQESLPRPYEQYF,TGTGCCAGCAGCCAAGAATCTCTTCCAAGGCCGTACGAGCAGTACTTC
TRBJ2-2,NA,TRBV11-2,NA,CASSLVFGATGELFF,TGTGCCAGCAGCTTAGTATTTGGGGCTACCGGGGAGCTGTTTTTT
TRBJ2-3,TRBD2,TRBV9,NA,CASSGGKGLGKESTQYF,TGTGCCAGCAGCGGGGGAAAGGGACTAGGGAAGGAGTCTACGCAGTATTTT
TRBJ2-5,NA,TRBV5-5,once,CASSLPAAGETQYF,TGTGCCAGCAGCTTGCCCGCTGCCGGGGAGACCCAGTACTTC
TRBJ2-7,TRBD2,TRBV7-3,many,CASSLSGGRPSYEQYF,TGTGCCAGCAGCTTAAGCGGCGGGAGGCCTTCCTACGAGCAGTACTTC
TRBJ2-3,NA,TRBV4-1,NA,CASRTKVYAGGTDTQYF,TGCGCCAGCAGAACCAAGGTTTATGCCGGGGGCACAGATACGCAGTATTTT
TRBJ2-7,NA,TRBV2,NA,CAISGSYEQYF,TGTGCCATCAGCGGTAGCTACGAGCAGTACTTC
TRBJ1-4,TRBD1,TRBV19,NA,CASRGRGTANEKLFF,TGTGCCAGTAGGGGCAGGGGGACAGCGAATGAAAAACTGTTTTTT
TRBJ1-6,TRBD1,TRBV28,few,CASSLGYRGESPLHF,TGTGCCAGCAGTTTGGGGTACAGGGGTGAATCACCCCTCCACTTT
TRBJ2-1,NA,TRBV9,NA,CASSVDGRVPTYNEQFF,TGTGCCAGCAGCGTAGACGGCCGGGTCCCCACCTACAATGAGCAGTTCTTC
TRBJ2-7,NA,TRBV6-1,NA,CASSEYGRGVSYEQYF,TGTGCCAGCAGTGAGTACGGACGGGGAGTTTCCTACGAGCAGTACTTC
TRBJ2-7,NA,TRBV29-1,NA,CSARPTSSYEQYF,TGCAGCGCGCGCCCGACTAGTTCCTACGAGCAGTACTTC
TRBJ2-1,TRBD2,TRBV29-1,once,CSVGGGSGNPYNEQFF,TGCAGCGTTGGAGGCGGTAGCGGGAACCCCTACAATGAGCAGTTCTTC
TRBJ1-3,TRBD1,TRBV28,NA,CASSAHRGTSGNTIYF,TGTGCCAGCAGTGCGCACAGGGGGACCTCTGGAAACACCATATATTTT
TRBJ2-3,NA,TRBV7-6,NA,CASSLAEAGGTDTQYF,TGTGCCAGCAGCTTAGCGGAGGCAGGGGGCACAGATACGCAGTATTTT
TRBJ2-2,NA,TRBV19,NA,CASSRTVTGELFF,TGTGCCAGTAGTAGGACTGTCACCGGGGAGCTGTTTTTT
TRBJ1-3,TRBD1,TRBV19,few,CASSPSGQGRSGNTIYF,TGTGCCAGTAGTCCCTCGGGACAGGGGCGTTCTGGAAACACCATATATTTT
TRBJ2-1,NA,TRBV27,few,CASSFGGSRYNEQFF,TGTGCCAGCAGTTTTGGGGGGTCCAGATACAATGAGCAGTTCTTC
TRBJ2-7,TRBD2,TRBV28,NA,CASSRGGLSYEQYF,TGTGCCAGCAGCCGCGGGGGTCTCTCCTACGAGCAGTACTTC
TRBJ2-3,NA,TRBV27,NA,CASSLSNRVLLTDTQYF,TGTGCCAGCAGTTTATCGAACAGGGTCCTTCTCACAGATACGCAGTATTTT